This T cell receptor (beta chain) stems from a study of PD-1 blockade in classical Hodgkin lymphoma. Described time point: newly diagnosed, previously untreated cHL patient sample. Purified CD4+ T cells were obtained from thawed PBMCs through magnetic negative selection. This clone was recorded a few times. TCRdb keeps only in-frame clones here, not all; method: immunoSEQ multiplex PCR. Among tens of thousands of clones listed, approximately 88% were seen once. The sample consisted of CD4+ T cells from blood. The receptor comes from a human donor with classical Hodgkin lymphoma.

The CDR3, as DNA: TGTGCCAGTAGTAGGGCTTATGGCTACACCTTC. Protein: CASSRAYGYTF. V is TRBV19 and J is TRBJ1-2; D uncertain. Germline V gives CDR1 LNHDA, CDR2 SQIVND (reference sequence). Trimming pared 4 bases from V and 5 bases from J, leaving 5 bases between. The CDR3 extends over 11 amino acids.